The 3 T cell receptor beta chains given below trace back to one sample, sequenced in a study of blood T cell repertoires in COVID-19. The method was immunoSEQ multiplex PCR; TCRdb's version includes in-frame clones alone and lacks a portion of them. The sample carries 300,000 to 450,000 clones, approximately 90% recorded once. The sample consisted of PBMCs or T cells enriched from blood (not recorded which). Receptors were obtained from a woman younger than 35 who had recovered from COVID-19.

The CDR3 is CASGPGSPPTEAFF. The DNA of the CDR3 is TGCGCCAGCGGGCCAGGCTCCCCGCCCACTGAAGCTTTCTTT. The chain couples TRBV5-1 to TRBJ1-1, with D unresolved. The CDR3 length is 14 residues. V was trimmed by 7 bases and J by 4 bases, leaving 17 bases between them. Germline CDR1 reads SGHRS; CDR2 reads YFSETQ.

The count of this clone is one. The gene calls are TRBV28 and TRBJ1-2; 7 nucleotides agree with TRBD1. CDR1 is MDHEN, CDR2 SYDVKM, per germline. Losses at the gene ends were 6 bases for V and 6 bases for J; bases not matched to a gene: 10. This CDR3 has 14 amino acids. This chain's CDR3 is CASSPAGTANGYTF. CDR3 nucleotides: TGTGCCAGCAGCCCGGCCGGGACAGCTAATGGCTACACCTTC.

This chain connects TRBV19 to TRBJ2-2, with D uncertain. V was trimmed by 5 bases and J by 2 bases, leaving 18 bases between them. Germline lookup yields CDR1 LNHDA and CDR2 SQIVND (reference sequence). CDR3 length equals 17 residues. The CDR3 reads CASSRIPPKINTGELFF. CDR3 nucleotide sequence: TGTGCCAGTAGTCGCATCCCCCCTAAGATAAACACCGGGGAGCTGTTTTTT. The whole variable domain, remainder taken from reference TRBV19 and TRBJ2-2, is DGGITQSPKYLFRKEGQNVTLSCEQNLNHDAMYWYRQDPGQGLRLIYYSQIVNDFQKGDIAEGYSVSREKKESFPLTVTSAQKNPTAFYLCASSRIPPKINTGELFFGEGSRLTVL.